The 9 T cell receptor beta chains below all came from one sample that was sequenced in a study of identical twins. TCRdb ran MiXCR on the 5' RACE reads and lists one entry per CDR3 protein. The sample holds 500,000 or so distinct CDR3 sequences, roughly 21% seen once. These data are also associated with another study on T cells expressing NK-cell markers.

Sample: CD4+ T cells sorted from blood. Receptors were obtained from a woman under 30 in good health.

The DNA of the CDR3 is TGTGCCAGCAGCCCTACCGGACTCTTACCCACCGGGGAGCTGTTTTTT. Its protein product is CASSPTGLLPTGELFF. The rearrangement joins TRBV11-3 to TRBJ2-2, with D perhaps matching TRBD2 (5 bases). Germline values: CDR1 SGHNT, CDR2 YENEEA. With 5 bases removed from V and 4 bases from J, the gap between germline ends came to 17 bases. CDR3 length: 16 residues.

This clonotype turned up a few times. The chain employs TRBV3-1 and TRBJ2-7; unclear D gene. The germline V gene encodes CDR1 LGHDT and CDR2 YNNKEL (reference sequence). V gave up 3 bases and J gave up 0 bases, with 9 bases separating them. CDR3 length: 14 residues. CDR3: CASSQGHSSYEQYF. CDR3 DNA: TGTGCCAGCAGCCAGGGCCATAGCTCCTACGAGCAGTACTTC.

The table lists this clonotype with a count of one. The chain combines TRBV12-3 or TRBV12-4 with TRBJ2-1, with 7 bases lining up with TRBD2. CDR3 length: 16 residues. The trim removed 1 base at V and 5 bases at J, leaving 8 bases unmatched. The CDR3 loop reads CASSLVRTRVHNEQFF. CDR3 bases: TGTGCCAGCAGTTTAGTCCGGACTAGGGTCCACAATGAGCAGTTCTTC.

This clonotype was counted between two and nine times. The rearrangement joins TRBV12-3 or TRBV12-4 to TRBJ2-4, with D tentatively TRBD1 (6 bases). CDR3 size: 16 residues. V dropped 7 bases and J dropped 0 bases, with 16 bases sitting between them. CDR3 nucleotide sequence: TGTGCCAGCAACAGGGATAAATTACTAGCCAAAAACATTCAGTACTTC. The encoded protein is CASNRDKLLAKNIQYF.

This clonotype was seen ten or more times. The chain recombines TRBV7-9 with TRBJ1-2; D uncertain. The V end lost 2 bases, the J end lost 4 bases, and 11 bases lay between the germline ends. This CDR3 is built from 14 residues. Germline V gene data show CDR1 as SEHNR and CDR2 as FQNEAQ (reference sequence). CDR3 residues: CASSLRSESYGYTF. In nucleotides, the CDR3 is TGTGCCAGCAGCTTAAGGAGCGAATCCTATGGCTACACCTTC.

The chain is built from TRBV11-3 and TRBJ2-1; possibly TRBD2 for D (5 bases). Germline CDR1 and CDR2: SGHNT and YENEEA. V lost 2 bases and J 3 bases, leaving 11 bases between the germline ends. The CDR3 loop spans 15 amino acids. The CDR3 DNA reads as TGTGCCAGCAGCTTAATCCTAGCTGGCTACAATGAGCAGTTCTTC. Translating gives CASSLILAGYNEQFF. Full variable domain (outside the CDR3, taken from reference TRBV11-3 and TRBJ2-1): EAGVVQSPRYKIIEKKQPVAFWCNPISGHNTLYWYLQNLGQGPELLIRYENEEAVDDSQLPKDRFSAERLKGVDSTLKIQPAELGDSAVYLCASSLILAGYNEQFFGPGTRLTVL.

In nucleotides, the CDR3 is TGTGCCAGCAGCCGGGGGGCTAGCGGGAACGAGCAGTACTTC. Its protein product is CASSRGASGNEQYF. The chain is built from TRBV7-8 and TRBJ2-7, with 9 bases identical to TRBD2. From germline, CDR1 is SGHVS and CDR2 FQNEAQ. Trimming cost V 5 bases and J 5 bases; bases outside gene matches: 7. The CDR3 is 14 residues long.

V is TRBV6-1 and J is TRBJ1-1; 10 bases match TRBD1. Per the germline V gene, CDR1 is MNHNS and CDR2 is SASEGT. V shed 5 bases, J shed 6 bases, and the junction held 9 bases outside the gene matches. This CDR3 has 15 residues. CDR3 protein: CASSPIRDRGAEAFF. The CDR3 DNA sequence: TGTGCCAGCAGTCCGATCCGGGACAGGGGCGCTGAAGCTTTCTTT.

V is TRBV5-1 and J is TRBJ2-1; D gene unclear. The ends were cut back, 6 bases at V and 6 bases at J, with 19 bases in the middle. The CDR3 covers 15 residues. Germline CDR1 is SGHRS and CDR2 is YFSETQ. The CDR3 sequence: CASNPTSARSNEQFF. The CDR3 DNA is TGCGCCAGCAACCCAACCTCCGCCCGGAGCAATGAGCAGTTCTTC.